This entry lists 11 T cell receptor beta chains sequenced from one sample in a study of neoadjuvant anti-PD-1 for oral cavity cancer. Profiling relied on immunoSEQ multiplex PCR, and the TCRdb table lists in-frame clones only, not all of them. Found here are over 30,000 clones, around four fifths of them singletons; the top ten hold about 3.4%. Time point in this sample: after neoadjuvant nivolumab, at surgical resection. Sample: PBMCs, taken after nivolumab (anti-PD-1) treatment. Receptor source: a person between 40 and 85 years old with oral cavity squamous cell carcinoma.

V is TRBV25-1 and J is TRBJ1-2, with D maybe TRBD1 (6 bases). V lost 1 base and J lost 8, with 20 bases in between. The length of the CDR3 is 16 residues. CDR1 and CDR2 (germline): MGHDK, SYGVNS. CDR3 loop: CASSESGRGAPRGYTF. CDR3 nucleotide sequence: TGTGCCAGCAGTGAATCAGGCAGGGGCGCCCCGAGGGGCTACACCTTC.

CDR3 nucleotides: TGCGCCAGCAGCGAGTCACCTAGCGGGTCTAGGTTTTGGTTCTTC. It specifies CASSESPSGSRFWFF. The chain uses TRBV5-1 and TRBJ2-1; 8 nucleotides agree with TRBD2. Germline V gene data show CDR1 as SGHRS and CDR2 as YFSETQ. V dropped 4 bases and J dropped 15; count of bases not matched to a gene: 18. The length of the CDR3 is 15 residues. The entire variable domain, with the rest obtained from reference TRBV5-1 and TRBJ2-1, is as follows: KAGVTQTPRYLIKTRGQQVTLSCSPISGHRSVSWYQQTPGQGLQFLFEYFSETQRNKGNFPGRFSGRQFSNSRSEMNVSTLELGDSALYLCASSESPSGSRFWFFGPGTRLTVL.

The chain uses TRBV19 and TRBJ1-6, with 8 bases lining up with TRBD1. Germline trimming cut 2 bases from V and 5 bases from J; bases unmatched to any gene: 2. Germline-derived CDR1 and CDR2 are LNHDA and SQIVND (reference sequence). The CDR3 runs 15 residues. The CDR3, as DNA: TGTGCCAGTAGTATAAAACAGGGGGATAATTCACCCCTCCACTTT. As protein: CASSIKQGDNSPLHF.

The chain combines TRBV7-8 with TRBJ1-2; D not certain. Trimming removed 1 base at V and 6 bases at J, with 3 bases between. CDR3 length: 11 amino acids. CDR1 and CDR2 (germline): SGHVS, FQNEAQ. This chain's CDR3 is CASSLGDGYTF. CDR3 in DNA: TGTGCCAGCAGCTTAGGTGATGGCTACACCTTC. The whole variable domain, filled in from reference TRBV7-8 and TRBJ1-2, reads GAGVSQSPRYKVAKRGQDVALRCDPISGHVSLFWYQQALGQGPEFLTYFQNEAQLDKSGLPSDRFFAERPEGSVSTLKIQRTQQEDSAVYLCASSLGDGYTFGSGTRLTVV.

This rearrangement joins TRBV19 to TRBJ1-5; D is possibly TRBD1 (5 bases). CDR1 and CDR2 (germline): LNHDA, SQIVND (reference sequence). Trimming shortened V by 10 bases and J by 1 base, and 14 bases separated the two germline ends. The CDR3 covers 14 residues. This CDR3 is CATAIRDSNQPQHF. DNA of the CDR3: TGTGCCACCGCTATCCGGGACAGCAATCAGCCCCAGCATTTT. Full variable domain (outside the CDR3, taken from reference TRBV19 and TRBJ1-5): DGGITQSPKYLFRKEGQNVTLSCEQNLNHDAMYWYRQDPGQGLRLIYYSQIVNDFQKGDIAEGYSVSREKKESFPLTVTSAQKNPTAFYLCATAIRDSNQPQHFGDGTRLSIL.

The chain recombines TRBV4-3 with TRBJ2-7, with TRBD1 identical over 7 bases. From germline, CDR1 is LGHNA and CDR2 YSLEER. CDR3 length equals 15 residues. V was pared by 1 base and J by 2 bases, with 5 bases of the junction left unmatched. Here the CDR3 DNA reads TGCGCCAGCAGCCAAGCCCGGGACAGAGCCTACGAGCAGTACTTC. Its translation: CASSQARDRAYEQYF.

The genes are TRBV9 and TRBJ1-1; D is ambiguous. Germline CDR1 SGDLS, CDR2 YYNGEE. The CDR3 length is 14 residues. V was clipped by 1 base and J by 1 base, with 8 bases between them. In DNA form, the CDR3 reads TGTGCCAGCAGCGTAAGTTCCCAGAACACTGAAGCTTTCTTT. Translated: CASSVSSQNTEAFF.

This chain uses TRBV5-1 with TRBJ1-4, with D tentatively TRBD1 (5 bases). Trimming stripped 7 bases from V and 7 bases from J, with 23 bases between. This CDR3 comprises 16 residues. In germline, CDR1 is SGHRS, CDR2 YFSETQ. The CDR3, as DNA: TGCGCCAGCGCCACTAAAGGGAGGGGAGAAGGTGAAAAACTGTTTTTT. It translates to CASATKGRGEGEKLFF.

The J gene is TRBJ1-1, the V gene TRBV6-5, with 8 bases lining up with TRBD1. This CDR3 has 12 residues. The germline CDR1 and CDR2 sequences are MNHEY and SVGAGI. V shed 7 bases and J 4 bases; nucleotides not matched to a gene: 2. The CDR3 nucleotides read TGTGCCAGCACGGGACAGGCCACTGAAGCTTTCTTT. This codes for CASTGQATEAFF.

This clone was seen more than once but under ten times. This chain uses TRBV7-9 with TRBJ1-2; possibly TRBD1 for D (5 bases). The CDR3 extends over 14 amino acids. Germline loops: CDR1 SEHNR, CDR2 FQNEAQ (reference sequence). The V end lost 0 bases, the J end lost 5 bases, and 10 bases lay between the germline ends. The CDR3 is CASSLAAGTYGYTF. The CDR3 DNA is TGTGCCAGCAGCTTAGCGGCAGGGACTTATGGCTACACCTTC.

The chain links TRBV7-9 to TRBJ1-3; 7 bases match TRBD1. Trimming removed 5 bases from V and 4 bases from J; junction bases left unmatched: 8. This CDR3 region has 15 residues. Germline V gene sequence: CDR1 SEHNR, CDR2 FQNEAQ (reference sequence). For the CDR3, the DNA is TGTGCCAGCAGCGGTCGGGACAGACCAGGAAACACCATATATTTT. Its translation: CASSGRDRPGNTIYF.